The present T cell receptor (beta chain) was sequenced within a study of blood T cell repertoires in COVID-19. About the study: T cells, B-cell-depleted T cells, or PBMCs provided the cDNA or gDNA that served as material.

V was cut by 1 base and J by 6 bases, with 9 bases left in between. The CDR3 is made up of 14 amino acids. From germline, CDR1 is SGHDN and CDR2 FVKESK. Sequencing was performed with immunoSEQ multiplex PCR; in TCRdb, only in-frame clones are kept and a portion is missing. The data hold more than 300,000 clones, with approximately 93% observed a single time. This TCR was recovered from a woman aged 35 to 49 who had been exposed to COVID-19. The source material was PBMCs or T cells enriched from blood (not recorded which). The V and J genes are TRBV14 and TRBJ2-2, with D unclear. CDR3 residues: CASSQGPVAGELFF. The CDR3 region has the DNA TGTGCCAGCAGCCAAGGGCCAGTCGCCGGGGAGCTGTTTTTT.